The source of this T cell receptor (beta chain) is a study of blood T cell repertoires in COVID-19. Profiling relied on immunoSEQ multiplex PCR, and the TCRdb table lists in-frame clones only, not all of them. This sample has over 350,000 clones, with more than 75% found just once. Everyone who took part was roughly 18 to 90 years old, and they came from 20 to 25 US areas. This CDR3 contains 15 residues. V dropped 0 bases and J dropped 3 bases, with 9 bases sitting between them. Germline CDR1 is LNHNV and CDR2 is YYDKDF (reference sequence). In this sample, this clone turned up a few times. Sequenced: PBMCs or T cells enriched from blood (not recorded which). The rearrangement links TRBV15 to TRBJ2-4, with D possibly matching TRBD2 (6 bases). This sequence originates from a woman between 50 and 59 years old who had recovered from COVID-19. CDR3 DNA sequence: TGTGCCACCAGCAGAGACCGACTAGACAAAAACATTCAGTACTTC. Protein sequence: CATSRDRLDKNIQYF. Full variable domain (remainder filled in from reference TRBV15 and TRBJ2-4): DAMVIQNPRYQVTQFGKPVTLSCSQTLNHNVMYWYQQKSSQAPKLLFHYYDKDFNNEADTPDNFQSRRPNTSFCFLDIRSPGLGDTAMYLCATSRDRLDKNIQYFGAGTRLSVL.